The present entry profiles one T cell receptor beta chain with its context. Its matching antigen is unknown. The source of the sample is a study of cytomegalovirus exposure and HLA in healthy donors. The PCR made use of 60 Vbeta and 13 Jbeta primers. Data came from immunoSEQ multiplex PCR; TCRdb stores just in-frame clones and leaves some out. The data contain roughly 160,000 clones, 70% to 85% of them singletons. Whole-study findings and limits: Diagnosis of cytomegalovirus status made by the classifier reportedly showed high specificity and sensitivity.

Trimming stripped 6 bases from V and 14 bases from J, with 11 bases between. CDR3 length equals 11 residues. The germline V gene has CDR1 MNHEY and CDR2 SVGAGI. The rearrangement uses TRBV6-5 and TRBJ1-6; D gene uncertain. Sequencing used PBMCs. The clonotype comes from a man in his forties in good health and CMV-seronegative. CDR3 sequence: CASRVPGTLHF. Here the CDR3 DNA reads TGTGCCAGCAGAGTACCCGGGACCCTCCACTTT.